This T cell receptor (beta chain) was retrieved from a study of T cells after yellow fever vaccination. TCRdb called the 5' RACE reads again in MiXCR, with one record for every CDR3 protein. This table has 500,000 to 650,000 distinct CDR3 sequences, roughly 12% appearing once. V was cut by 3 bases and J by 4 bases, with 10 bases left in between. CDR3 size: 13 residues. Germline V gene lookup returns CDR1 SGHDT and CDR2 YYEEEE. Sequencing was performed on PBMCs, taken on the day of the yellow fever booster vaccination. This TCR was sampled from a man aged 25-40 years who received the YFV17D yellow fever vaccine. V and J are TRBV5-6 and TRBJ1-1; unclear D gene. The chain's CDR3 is CASSSPRSTEAFF. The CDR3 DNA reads TGTGCCAGCAGCTCCCCTAGGAGCACTGAAGCTTTCTTT.